Listed here are 14 T cell receptor beta chains from one sample, sequenced in a study of blood T cell repertoires in COVID-19. Here immunoSEQ multiplex PCR was the method, and the copy in TCRdb shows in-frame clones only, minus some. The table has 200,000 to 250,000 clones, about 80% seen once. What was sequenced was peripheral blood. These TCRs come from a woman aged 55-70 years with acute or convalescent COVID-19.

The V and J genes are TRBV4-2 and TRBJ2-7; D not certain. This CDR3 spans 13 amino acids. V was shortened by 2 bases and J by 6 bases, with 11 bases between the two germline ends. The germline gives CDR1 LGHNA, CDR2 YNFKEQ. CDR3 sequence: CASSQSVSSEQYF. The CDR3 DNA reads TGTGCCAGCAGCCAATCTGTAAGCTCCGAGCAGTACTTC.

The CDR3 DNA sequence: TGTGCCAGTAGTGACCGGGATCCCACCATATATTTT. Amino acids: CASSDRDPTIYF. V gene TRBV19 combines with J gene TRBJ1-3; D ambiguous. V lost 5 bases, J lost 9 bases, and 11 bases lay in between. Germline CDR1 reads LNHDA; CDR2 reads SQIVND (reference sequence). CDR3 length equals 12 residues.

V gene TRBV24-1 combines with J gene TRBJ1-1, with 8 positions matching TRBD1. Germline V gene data show CDR1 as KGHDR and CDR2 as SFDVKD. Trimming at V came to 4 bases and at J to 9 bases, leaving 9 bases not matched to a gene. This CDR3 contains 14 residues. CDR3 sequence (DNA): TGTGCCACCAGTGACCACCCCGGGACAGGTAAAGCTTTCTTT. It codes for CATSDHPGTGKAFF.

This sequence joins TRBV29-1 and TRBJ1-2; D is possibly TRBD1 (5 bases). This CDR3 is built from 15 residues. V was shortened by 6 bases and J by 7 bases, with 24 bases between the two germline ends. CDR1 SQVTM and CDR2 ANQGSEA come from the germline V gene. CDR3 DNA sequence: TGCAGCGTAAGCGGGACCAGGGACTTATCGGGTGGCTACACCTTC. This encodes CSVSGTRDLSGGYTF.

J is TRBJ1-2 and V is TRBV19, with 7 bases lining up with TRBD1. In germline, CDR1 is LNHDA, CDR2 SQIVND (reference sequence). The CDR3 consists of 18 residues. V shed 7 bases, J shed 0 bases, and the junction held 17 bases outside the gene matches. CDR3 loop: CASKETSGTAFSNYGYTF. The DNA for the CDR3 is TGTGCCAGTAAGGAGACGAGTGGGACAGCCTTTTCTAACTATGGCTACACCTTC.

As regards this clone: A much larger clone sits a single nucleotide away, making a read error possible. The V call is TRBV27, the J call TRBJ2-1; D might be TRBD1 (7 bases). Germline loops: CDR1 MNHEY, CDR2 SMNVEV (reference sequence). V lost 3 bases to trimming and J lost 4 bases, with 13 bases between them. This CDR3 spans 15 amino acids. The CDR3 spells CASSLEGAGYNEQFF. Here the CDR3 DNA reads TGTGCCAGCAGTTTGGAGGGGGCGGGTTACAATGAGCAGTTCTTC.

The chain has TRBV4-2 and TRBJ2-4; TRBD1 matches at 10 bases. With V trimmed by 4 bases and J by 1 base, 13 bases remained unmatched. CDR1 and CDR2 (germline): LGHNA, YNFKEQ. This CDR3 comprises 19 residues. This CDR3 reads CASSRNRDRGSVAKNIQYF. The CDR3 DNA reads TGTGCCAGCAGCCGAAACCGGGACAGGGGTTCCGTGGCCAAAAACATTCAGTACTTC.

The V gene is TRBV18, the J gene TRBJ1-1; D is possibly TRBD1 (5 bases). This CDR3 contains 15 residues. From germline, CDR1 is KGHSH and CDR2 LQKENI. Trimming stripped 0 bases from V and 6 bases from J, with 14 bases between. The chain's CDR3 is CASSPPSGVGAEAFF. In DNA form, the CDR3 reads TGTGCCAGCTCACCACCGTCGGGGGTCGGCGCTGAAGCTTTCTTT.

V usage is TRBV6-6 and J usage is TRBJ1-6; 10 bases line up with TRBD1. The CDR3 has 15 residues. In germline, CDR1 is MNHNY, CDR2 SVGAGI (reference sequence). The V segment lost 2 bases and the J segment 9 bases; nucleotides outside the gene matches: 4. In nucleotides, the CDR3 is TGTGCCAGCAGTTACGACAGGGGGCTGGGTTCACCCCTCCACTTT. Protein: CASSYDRGLGSPLHF.

This clone was counted between two and nine times. The chain uses TRBV4-1 and TRBJ1-2; D possibly corresponds to TRBD1 (5 bases). Between the trimmed V and J ends, which lost 0 bases and 6 bases, there was a span of 8 bases. The length of the CDR3 is 13 residues. The germline V gene encodes CDR1 MGHRA and CDR2 YSYEKL. The CDR3 region has the DNA TGCGCCAGCAGCCAAGATCCAGGGAATGGCTACACCTTC. As protein: CASSQDPGNGYTF.

This clone was observed a few times. One junction end does not reproduce the germline sequence, and a read error may be involved. The chain joins TRBV4-1 to TRBJ2-3; no definite D call. This CDR3 spans 13 amino acids. Germline V CDR1 and CDR2: MGHRA, YSYEKL. CDR3 residues: CASSQEYDWKPFF. CDR3 in DNA: TGCGCCAGCAGCCAAGAATATGACTGGAAACCTTTTTTT.

The rearrangement joins TRBV6-2 or TRBV6-3 to TRBJ1-5; maybe TRBD1 (5 bases). V was trimmed by 2 bases and J by 7 bases, leaving 15 bases between them. Germline CDR1 and CDR2: MNHEY and SVGEGT. The CDR3 consists of 15 residues. Here the CDR3 reads CASSYGAGSGQPQHF. The CDR3 nucleotides are TGTGCCAGCAGTTACGGTGCAGGGTCGGGCCAGCCCCAGCATTTT.

The chain employs TRBV6-6 and TRBJ1-2; 9 bases fit TRBD1. The CDR3 consists of 14 residues. After removal of 6 bases from V and 7 bases from J, the junction contained 9 bases not matched to a gene. Germline V gene data show CDR1 as MNHNY and CDR2 as SVGAGI (reference sequence). The CDR3 loop reads CASSRTGQGPGYTF. The CDR3 DNA follows: TGTGCCAGCAGCCGCACAGGACAGGGGCCTGGCTACACCTTC.

The chain carries TRBV3-1 (or the pseudogene TRBV3-2) and TRBJ2-7; tentatively, D is TRBD2 (5 bases). Trimming stripped 3 bases from V and 2 bases from J, with 14 bases between. Germline CDR1 LGHDT, CDR2 YNNKEL (reference sequence). This CDR3 spans 15 amino acids. The chain's CDR3 is CASSHPRGPPYEQYF. In DNA, the CDR3 is TGTGCCAGCAGCCACCCCCGCGGGCCTCCCTACGAGCAGTACTTC.